Shown below are 10 T cell receptor beta chains from a single sample sequenced in a study of blood T cell repertoires in COVID-19. TCRdb keeps only in-frame clones here, not all; method: immunoSEQ multiplex PCR. Of hundreds of thousands of clones listed, 85% to 90% are singletons. Sequenced: PBMCs or T cells enriched from blood (not recorded which). The receptor source for this set is a man aged 25-45 years who had been exposed to COVID-19.

The gene calls are TRBV7-2 and TRBJ2-1, with TRBD2 matching 12 bases. Germline V gene sequence: CDR1 SGHTA, CDR2 FQGNSA. V gave up 4 bases and J gave up 15 bases; unmatched junction bases: 7. The CDR3 has 13 residues. CDR3 DNA sequence: TGTGCCAGCAGCTCGACTAGCGGGGGCTCTCGGTTCTTC. Translated, it gives CASSSTSGGSRFF.

This chain uses TRBV10-3 with TRBJ1-1, with TRBD1 matching 8 bases. Germline assignment: CDR1 ENHRY and CDR2 SYGVKD. The V segment lost 6 bases and the J segment 3 bases; nucleotides outside the gene matches: 9. The CDR3 has 15 residues. Here the CDR3 reads CAIRWTGRVDTEAFF. DNA for the CDR3: TGTGCCATCAGATGGACAGGGAGGGTGGACACTGAAGCTTTCTTT.

The chain recombines TRBV9 with TRBJ1-1; possibly TRBD1 for D (6 bases). The V end was cut by 3 bases, the J end by 0 bases, with 9 bases between. This CDR3 has 14 amino acids. Germline CDR1 is SGDLS and CDR2 is YYNGEE. This CDR3 reads CASSGSGVNTEAFF. CDR3 bases: TGTGCCAGCAGCGGATCAGGGGTGAACACTGAAGCTTTCTTT.

The rearrangement joins TRBV11-2 to TRBJ1-4; D is uncertain. Germline-derived CDR1 and CDR2 are SGHAT and FQNNGV. The CDR3 extends over 13 amino acids. The ends were cut back, 1 base at V and 5 bases at J, with 5 bases in the middle. CDR3 region: CASSLGENEKLFF. The CDR3 region has the DNA TGTGCCAGCAGCTTAGGAGAGAATGAAAAACTGTTTTTT.

The chain carries TRBV4-2 and TRBJ1-5; a weak D match, TRBD1 (5 bases). The CDR3 spans 16 residues. Germline V lookup: CDR1 LGHNA, CDR2 YNFKEQ. V lost 0 bases and J 7 bases, leaving 16 bases between the germline ends. The CDR3 loop is CASSQDRRGNGQPQHF. The CDR3 coding sequence is TGTGCCAGCAGCCAAGATAGGAGGGGCAACGGACAGCCCCAGCATTTT.

The genes are TRBV18 and TRBJ2-5; TRBD2 might be the D (6 bases). V was cut by 2 bases and J by 5 bases, with 12 bases left in between. The CDR3 is 14 residues long. CDR1 and CDR2 from the germline V gene are KGHSH and LQKENI. The CDR3 sequence: CASSPWEDTETQYF. CDR3 DNA: TGTGCCAGCTCACCATGGGAGGACACGGAGACCCAGTACTTC.

This clone is a singleton in its sample. The V gene is TRBV6-5, the J gene TRBJ1-2; D may be TRBD1 (5 bases). Trimming took off 4 bases at V and 4 bases at J, with 13 bases between the two ends. In germline, CDR1 is MNHEY, CDR2 SVGAGI. There are 14 residues in the CDR3. CDR3 nucleotide sequence: TGTGCCAGCAGTTCCGACAGTCTGGGCTATGGCTACACCTTC. It yields the protein CASSSDSLGYGYTF.

V and J are TRBV11-2 and TRBJ2-7; TRBD1 might be the D (6 bases). Germline V lookup: CDR1 SGHAT, CDR2 FQNNGV. Trimming removed 5 bases from V and 2 bases from J, with 13 bases in between. The CDR3 totals 14 residues. The CDR3 bases are TGTGCCAGCAGCCTAGGACAGCAGACCTACGAGCAGTACTTC. The encoded protein is CASSLGQQTYEQYF. The variable domain in full, with the rest retrieved from reference TRBV11-2 and TRBJ2-7, is EAGVAQSPRYKIIEKRQSVAFWCNPISGHATLYWYQQILGQGPKLLIQFQNNGVVDDSQLPKDRFSAERLKGVDSTLKIQPAKLEDSAVYLCASSLGQQTYEQYFGPGTRLTVT.

This chain joins TRBV6-5 and TRBJ1-1, with a possible D match to TRBD1 (5 bases). The CDR3 has 14 amino acids. Trimming shortened V by 2 bases and J by 5 bases, and 12 bases separated the two germline ends. Germline CDR1 MNHEY, CDR2 SVGAGI. The CDR3 sequence is CASSYRGWLTEAFF. The CDR3 DNA follows: TGTGCCAGCAGTTACCGGGGGTGGTTAACTGAAGCTTTCTTT.

The V gene is TRBV7-3, the J gene TRBJ2-3, with a possible D match to TRBD2 (5 bases). CDR3 length: 14 residues. Germline V lookup: CDR1 SGHTA, CDR2 FQGTGA. Trimming removed 2 bases from V and 6 bases from J, with 12 bases in between. CDR3 bases: TGTGCCAGCAGCTTAGAGGGCGTGGCTGATACGCAGTATTTT. Protein: CASSLEGVADTQYF.